The 27 T cell receptor beta chains in this list originate from one sample, sequenced in a study of PD-L1 blockade in urothelial cancer. Time point meaning: peripheral blood 6 weeks after treatment start. Repertoires were generated with immunoSEQ multiplex PCR, while TCRdb's copy carries only in-frame clones and drops some. The data contain 48,000 or so clones, around 80% of them seen just once; the ten biggest clones take up around 9.1%. Sample: PBMCs, taken around atezolizumab (anti-PD-L1) treatment. The receptor source for this set is a man between 65 and 85 years old with urothelial cancer.

This chain connects TRBV30 to TRBJ2-2, with 10 bases identical to TRBD2. V lost 4 bases and J lost 3; bases outside the gene matches: 8. The CDR3 is made up of 16 amino acids. Looked up from germline, CDR1 is GTSNPN and CDR2 is SVGIG (reference sequence). The CDR3 coding sequence is TGTGCCTGGACCTTACTAGCGGGGTATGACACCGGGGAGCTGTTTTTT. This codes for CAWTLLAGYDTGELFF.

The CDR3 coding sequence is TGTGCCTGGAGCGGAAGGACAGGGGGCTATGAGACCCAGTACTTC. Its protein product is CAWSGRTGGYETQYF. This rearrangement joins TRBV30 to TRBJ2-5; TRBD1 matches at 11 bases. This CDR3 is 15 amino acids long. Looked up from germline, CDR1 is GTSNPN and CDR2 is SVGIG (reference sequence). With V trimmed by 3 bases and J by 5 bases, 8 bases remained unmatched.

The chain employs TRBV21-1 and TRBJ2-1; the DNA was not compared with TRBD1, the D call given in the table. TRBV21-1 is tagged as a pseudogene. The length of the CDR3 is 17 residues. CDR3 region: CATSWPPTGDSYNEQFF. In nucleotides, the CDR3 is TGTGCCACCTCGTGGCCACCGACAGGGGACTCCTACAATGAGCAGTTCTTC.

This clone has a single count. The rearrangement joins TRBV28 to TRBJ2-7; TRBD1 might be the D (5 bases). V lost 4 bases to trimming and J lost 2 bases, with 12 bases between them. The CDR3 is made up of 14 amino acids. From germline, CDR1 is MDHEN and CDR2 SYDVKM. CDR3 in amino acids: CASSYQGLPYEQYF. In DNA, the CDR3 is TGTGCCAGCAGTTATCAGGGCCTGCCCTACGAGCAGTACTTC.

The rearrangement joins TRBV27 to TRBJ1-5; possible D gene TRBD1, 6 bases. Per germline, CDR1 MNHEY and CDR2 SMNVEV (reference sequence). With 6 bases removed from V and 0 bases from J, the gap between germline ends came to 9 bases. CDR3 length equals 14 residues. DNA of the CDR3: TGTGCCAGCAGGGGGGCGGATAGCAATCAGCCCCAGCATTTT. Translation: CASRGADSNQPQHF.

The chain couples TRBV6-1 to TRBJ1-1; possible D gene TRBD1, 6 bases. CDR1 is MNHNS and CDR2 is SASEGT in the germline V gene. Deletions cut 7 bases from V and 3 bases from J, with 15 bases between. This CDR3 has 14 amino acids. This chain's CDR3 is CASTTTGLHTEAFF. CDR3 bases: TGTGCCAGCACCACGACAGGCCTACACACTGAAGCTTTCTTT.

V gene TRBV5-4 combines with J gene TRBJ2-6; 8 nucleotides match TRBD1. The junction had 12 bases not matched to a gene; V was cut back by 0 bases and J by 4 bases. Germline CDR1 is SGHNT and CDR2 is YYREEE (reference sequence). The CDR3 loop spans 19 amino acids. The chain's CDR3 is CASSLVTGGSPRGANVLTF. CDR3 in DNA: TGTGCCAGCAGCTTGGTAACAGGGGGGAGCCCGCGGGGGGCCAACGTCCTGACTTTC. Variable domain in full (rest from reference TRBV5-4 and TRBJ2-6): ETGVTQSPTHLIKTRGQQVTLRCSSQSGHNTVSWYQQALGQGPQFIFQYYREEENGRGNFPPRFSGLQFPNYSSELNVNALELDDSALYLCASSLVTGGSPRGANVLTFGAGSRLTVL.

The rearrangement joins TRBV5-4 to TRBJ1-3; 8 bases map to TRBD1. CDR3 length equals 15 residues. J was trimmed by 4 bases and V by 4 bases; bases with no gene match: 7. CDR1 and CDR2 from the germline V gene are SGHNT and YYREEE (reference sequence). The CDR3 nucleotides read TGTGCCAGCAGCCCTGGACAGGGAGAAGGAAACACCATATATTTT. Its protein product is CASSPGQGEGNTIYF.

The chain recombines TRBV2 with TRBJ1-4; 8 bases fit TRBD1. The CDR3 is made up of 14 amino acids. Germline V CDR1 and CDR2: SNHLY, FYNNEI. The ends lost 8 bases at V and 5 bases at J; junction bases unmatched: 7. DNA of the CDR3: TGTGCCAGCCTAGCGGGGACAGGAAATGAAAAACTGTTTTTT. Protein product: CASLAGTGNEKLFF.

This clone was recorded once. The chain joins TRBV5-1 to TRBJ1-1; 10 bases are shared with TRBD1. V was pared by 5 bases and J by 5 bases, with 3 bases of the junction left unmatched. The CDR3 consists of 13 residues. Germline CDR1 and CDR2: SGHRS and YFSETQ. CDR3 in amino acids: CASRTGGGTEAFF. CDR3 sequence (DNA): TGCGCCAGCAGGACAGGGGGCGGGACTGAAGCTTTCTTT.

The chain has TRBV19 and TRBJ1-1; unclear D gene. The CDR3 spans 15 residues. Trimming cost V 8 bases and J 1 base, with 17 bases left between them. Germline V gene data show CDR1 as LNHDA and CDR2 as SQIVND (reference sequence). The CDR3 DNA reads TGTGCCAGTTCTCTCCGGGGTGAGGAGAACACTGAAGCTTTCTTT. It is translated as CASSLRGEENTEAFF.

The chain combines TRBV4-1 with TRBJ2-1; D is uncertain. Germline lookup yields CDR1 MGHRA and CDR2 YSYEKL. The V end was cut by 0 bases, the J end by 7 bases, with 10 bases between. The length of the CDR3 is 14 residues. For the CDR3, the DNA is TGCGCCAGCAGCCAAGAAAATATGTATAATGAGCAGTTCTTC. Protein product: CASSQENMYNEQFF.

J is TRBJ1-2 and V is TRBV5-5; perhaps TRBD1 as D (5 bases). The CDR3 totals 15 residues. V lost 0 bases and J lost 6, with 15 bases in between. Germline-derived CDR1 and CDR2 are SGHKS and YYEKEE (reference sequence). The CDR3 DNA reads as TGTGCCAGCAGCTTGGGACGAGGGGCGGGGAATGGCTACACCTTC. Its protein product is CASSLGRGAGNGYTF.

A word on this clone: Other DNA sequences in this specimen translate into the identical CDR3. The chain carries TRBV5-1 and TRBJ1-1; D is uncertain. V lost 4 bases and J lost 2, with 9 bases in between. Germline CDR1 reads SGHRS; CDR2 reads YFSETQ. The CDR3 contains 13 residues. The CDR3 nucleotides are TGCGCCAGCAGCCGCGACACTAACACTGAAGCTTTCTTT. It translates to CASSRDTNTEAFF. Filled out from reference TRBV5-1 and TRBJ1-1, the complete variable domain reads KAGVTQTPRYLIKTRGQQVTLSCSPISGHRSVSWYQQTPGQGLQFLFEYFSETQRNKGNFPGRFSGRQFSNSRSEMNVSTLELGDSALYLCASSRDTNTEAFFGQGTRLTVV.

The chain uses TRBV4-2 and TRBJ1-1, with 10 bases matching TRBD1. V was clipped by 1 base and J by 11 bases; unmatched bases: 13. Germline V gene data show CDR1 as LGHNA and CDR2 as YNFKEQ. This CDR3 has 16 residues. In DNA form, the CDR3 reads TGTGCCAGCAGCCAAGCCCTCCTAGACAGGGGGCCAAGGGCTTTCTTT. Protein sequence: CASSQALLDRGPRAFF.

The chain couples TRBV4-2 to TRBJ1-3; D remains unclear. V was trimmed by 0 bases and J by 2 bases, leaving 11 bases between them. Germline assignment: CDR1 LGHNA and CDR2 YNFKEQ. This CDR3 contains 16 residues. The CDR3 region is CASSQDLGRTGNTIYF. CDR3 coding DNA: TGTGCCAGCAGCCAAGATCTAGGCCGGACTGGAAACACCATATATTTT.

The chain links TRBV9 to TRBJ2-7; 10 bases map to TRBD2. V trimming: 0 bases; J trimming: 7 bases; junction bases outside the gene matches: 7. The CDR3 sequence is 15 residues long. The germline V gene encodes CDR1 SGDLS and CDR2 YYNGEE. This CDR3 is CASSVAALAGVEQYF. Here the CDR3 DNA reads TGTGCCAGCAGCGTAGCCGCCCTAGCGGGAGTTGAGCAGTACTTC.

CDR3 in DNA: TGCAGCGTTGAAGATCAGGCCGGAGGAGCTTTCTTT. This translates into CSVEDQAGGAFF. The rearrangement uses TRBV29-1 and TRBJ1-1; D ambiguous. CDR1 is SQVTM and CDR2 is ANQGSEA in the germline V gene. The V end was cut by 0 bases, the J end by 10 bases, with 12 bases between. CDR3 length: 12 residues.

This clone was found a few times. The chain combines TRBV29-1 with TRBJ1-1; no clear D gene. The CDR3 spans 13 residues. Per germline, CDR1 SQVTM and CDR2 ANQGSEA. V was pared by 8 bases and J by 1 base, with 14 bases between. This chain's CDR3 is CSPGLAENTEAFF. In DNA form, the CDR3 reads TGCAGCCCTGGGTTAGCAGAGAACACTGAAGCTTTCTTT.

The chain employs TRBV30 and TRBJ2-7, with D hard to call. The V end was cut by 2 bases, the J end by 3 bases, with 11 bases between. CDR1 GTSNPN and CDR2 SVGIG come from the germline V gene (reference sequence). The CDR3 runs to 13 residues. CDR3 coding DNA: TGTGCCTGGAGTTCAGGCCCTCTCTACGAGCAGTACTTC. This codes for CAWSSGPLYEQYF.

The chain is built from TRBV13 and TRBJ2-2; 9 bases are a match to TRBD1. Trimming at V came to 5 bases and at J to 3 bases, leaving 7 bases not matched to a gene. The CDR3 contains 16 residues. The germline CDR1 and CDR2 sequences are PRHDT and FYEKMQ (reference sequence). The CDR3 reads CASSAPGQGYTGELFF. CDR3 in DNA: TGTGCCAGCAGCGCTCCGGGACAGGGTTACACCGGGGAGCTGTTTTTT.

As DNA, the CDR3 is TGTGCCAGCAGCCCATGGACAGGGACCAATCAGCCCCAGCATTTT. Translated: CASSPWTGTNQPQHF. This sequence joins TRBV7-2 and TRBJ1-5, with 8 bases that match TRBD1. Germline values: CDR1 SGHTA, CDR2 FQGNSA. CDR3 length: 15 amino acids. Trimming took 5 bases from V and 3 from J; bases not matched to a gene: 6.

Notes on this clone: The junction departs from germline at one end; a sequencing error may be responsible. This rearrangement joins TRBV18 to TRBJ1-1, with D uncertain. This CDR3 has 15 amino acids. From germline, CDR1 is KGHSH and CDR2 LQKENI. CDR3 loop: CASSPEYSGNAEAFF. CDR3 coding DNA: TGTGCCAGCTCACCAGAGTACAGCGGGAACGCTGAAGCTTTCTTT.

V is TRBV9 and J is TRBJ2-3, with TRBD2 identical over 9 bases. The junction had 7 bases not matched to a gene; V was cut back by 0 bases and J by 5 bases. This CDR3 has 16 residues. The germline V gene has CDR1 SGDLS and CDR2 YYNGEE. The CDR3, as DNA: TGTGCCAGCAGCGTAGTTAGCGGGAGTAAGGTAGATACGCAGTATTTT. Its translation is CASSVVSGSKVDTQYF. Drawing the rest from reference TRBV9 and TRBJ2-3, the complete variable domain is DSGVTQTPKHLITATGQRVTLRCSPRSGDLSVYWYQQSLDQGLQFLIQYYNGEERAKGNILERFSAQQFPDLHSELNLSSLELGDSALYFCASSVVSGSKVDTQYFGPGTRLTVL.

The rearrangement uses TRBV9 and TRBJ2-7; the match to TRBD2 covers 11 bases. V shed 3 bases, J shed 5 bases, and the junction held 16 bases outside the gene matches. Germline CDR1 is SGDLS and CDR2 is YYNGEE. The CDR3 is 18 amino acids. DNA of the CDR3: TGTGCCAGCAGCGCCGAAATGGGACTAGCGGACGGTGGGGACGAGCAGTACTTC. It specifies CASSAEMGLADGGDEQYF.

The chain joins TRBV5-5 to TRBJ1-2, with 8 bases identical to TRBD1. The ends lost 4 bases at V and 7 bases at J; junction bases unmatched: 9. This CDR3 is built from 14 residues. The germline gives CDR1 SGHKS, CDR2 YYEKEE (reference sequence). The CDR3 DNA reads as TGTGCCAGCAGCACCTGGGGACAGGAGCTTGGCTACACCTTC. Its protein is CASSTWGQELGYTF.

The chain recombines TRBV28 with TRBJ2-7; unclear D gene. The CDR3 covers 12 residues. Trimming stripped 4 bases from V and 6 bases from J, with 10 bases between. From germline, CDR1 is MDHEN and CDR2 SYDVKM. The CDR3 sequence is CASSSTIGEQYF. The DNA of the CDR3 is TGTGCCAGCAGTTCCACTATCGGCGAGCAGTACTTC.